This TCR beta chain was recorded in a study of T cell responses to AZD1222 COVID-19 vaccine. General study results and limits: All repertoire sampling was performed exclusively after the peak T cell response.

A note on this clone: The antigen is unknown.

Clones were read by immunoSEQ multiplex PCR, and TCRdb kept only the in-frame ones, dropping some. Of fewer than 120,000 clones listed, roughly 89% are singletons. Germline V gene data show CDR1 as SQVTM and CDR2 as ANQGSEA. V lost 4 bases and J lost 0, with 10 bases in between. The CDR3 is 14 residues long. Analysis merged second doses at about 4 or about 12 weeks. The clonotype comes from an adult who received the AZD1222 COVID-19 vaccine. V is TRBV29-1 and J is TRBJ2-1; the D is unclear. The sequencing here drew on peripheral blood, taken 28 days after the second AZD1222 dose. The CDR3 DNA reads as TGCAGCGTTGTCTCGATGAGCTCCTACAATGAGCAGTTCTTC. As protein: CSVVSMSSYNEQFF.